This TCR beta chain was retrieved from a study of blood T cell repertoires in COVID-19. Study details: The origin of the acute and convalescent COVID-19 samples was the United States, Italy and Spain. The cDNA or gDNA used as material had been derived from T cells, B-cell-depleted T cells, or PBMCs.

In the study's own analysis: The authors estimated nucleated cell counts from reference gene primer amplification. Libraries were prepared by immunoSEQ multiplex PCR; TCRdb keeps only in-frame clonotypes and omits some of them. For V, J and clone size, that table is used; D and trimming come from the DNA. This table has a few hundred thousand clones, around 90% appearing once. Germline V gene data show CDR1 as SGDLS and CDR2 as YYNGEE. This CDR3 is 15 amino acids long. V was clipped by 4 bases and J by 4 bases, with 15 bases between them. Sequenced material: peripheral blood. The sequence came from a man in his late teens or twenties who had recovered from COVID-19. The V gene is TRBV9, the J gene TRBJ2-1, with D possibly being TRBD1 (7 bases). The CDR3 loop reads CASSLGGQLYNEQFF. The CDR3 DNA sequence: TGTGCCAGCAGCCTGGGGGGACAGCTATACAATGAGCAGTTCTTC.